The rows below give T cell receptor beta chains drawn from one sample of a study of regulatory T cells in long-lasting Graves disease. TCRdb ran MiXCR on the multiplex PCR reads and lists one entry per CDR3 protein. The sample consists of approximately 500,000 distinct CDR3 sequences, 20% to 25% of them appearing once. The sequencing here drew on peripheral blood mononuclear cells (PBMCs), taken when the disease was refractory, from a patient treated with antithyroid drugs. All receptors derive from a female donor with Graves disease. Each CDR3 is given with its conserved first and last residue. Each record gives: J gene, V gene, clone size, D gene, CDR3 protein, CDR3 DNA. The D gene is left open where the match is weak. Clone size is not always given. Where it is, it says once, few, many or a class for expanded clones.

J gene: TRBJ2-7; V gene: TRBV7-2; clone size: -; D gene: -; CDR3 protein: CASSPDGGGYEQYF; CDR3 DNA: TGTGCCAGCAGCCCAGATGGTGGCGGCTACGAGCAGTACTTC
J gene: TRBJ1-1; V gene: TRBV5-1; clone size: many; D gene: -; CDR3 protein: CASSRGGSVDTEAFF; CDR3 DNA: TGCGCCAGCAGCCGGGGGGGGTCGGTAGACACTGAAGCTTTCTTT
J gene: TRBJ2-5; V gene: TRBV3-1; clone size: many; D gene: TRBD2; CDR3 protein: CASSELAGGRETQYF; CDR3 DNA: TGTGCCAGCAGCGAACTAGCGGGGGGGCGAGAGACCCAGTACTTC
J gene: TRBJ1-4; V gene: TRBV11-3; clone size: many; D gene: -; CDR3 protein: CASSFDKEKLFF; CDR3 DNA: TGTGCCAGCAGCTTTGACAAGGAAAAACTGTTTTTT
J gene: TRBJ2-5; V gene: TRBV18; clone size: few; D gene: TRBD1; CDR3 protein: CASSLDRGLQETQYF; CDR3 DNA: TGTGCCAGCTCCTTGGACAGGGGTCTTCAAGAGACCCAGTACTTC
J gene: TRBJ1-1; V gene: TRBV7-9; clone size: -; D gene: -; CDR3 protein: CASSSPGALSLNTEAFF; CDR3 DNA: TGTGCCAGCAGCAGTCCGGGAGCCCTGTCTTTGAACACTGAAGCTTTCTTT
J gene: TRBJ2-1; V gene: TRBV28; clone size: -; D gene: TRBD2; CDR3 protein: CASLSPLADEQFF; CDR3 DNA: TGTGCCAGCCTAAGCCCCCTAGCGGATGAGCAGTTCTTC
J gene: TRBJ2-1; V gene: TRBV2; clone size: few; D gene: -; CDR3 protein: CASSLSGTVGNEQFF; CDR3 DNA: TGTGCCAGCAGTTTATCGGGGACGGTGGGAAATGAGCAGTTCTTC
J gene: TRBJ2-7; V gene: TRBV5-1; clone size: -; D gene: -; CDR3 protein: CASSLVDRNDEQYF; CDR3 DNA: TGCGCCAGCAGCTTGGTTGACAGGAACGACGAGCAGTACTTC
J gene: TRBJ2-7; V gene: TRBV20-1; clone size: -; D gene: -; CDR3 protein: CSAEPSGMDDEQYF; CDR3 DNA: TGCAGTGCCGAGCCCTCGGGCATGGACGACGAGCAGTACTTC
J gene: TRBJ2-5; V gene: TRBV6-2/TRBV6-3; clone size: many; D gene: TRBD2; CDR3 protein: CASSEGLGVLAQYF; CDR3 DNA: TGTGCCAGCAGTGAAGGACTAGGGGTTTTGGCCCAGTACTTC
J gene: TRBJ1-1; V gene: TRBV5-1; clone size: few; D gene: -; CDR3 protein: CASSPAMVGADQAFF; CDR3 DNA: TGCGCCAGCAGCCCGGCCATGGTAGGGGCAGATCAAGCTTTCTTT
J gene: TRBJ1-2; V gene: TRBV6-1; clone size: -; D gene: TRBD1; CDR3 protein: CAGRETGASIGGYTF; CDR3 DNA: TGTGCCGGCAGGGAAACAGGGGCCAGTATCGGTGGCTACACCTTC
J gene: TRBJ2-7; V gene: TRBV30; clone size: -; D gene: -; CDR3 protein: CAWSPPGGLTYEQYF; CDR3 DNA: TGTGCCTGGAGCCCCCCAGGAGGATTAACCTACGAGCAGTACTTC
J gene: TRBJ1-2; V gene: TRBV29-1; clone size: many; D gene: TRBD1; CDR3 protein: CSVEIYTPGQINYGYTF; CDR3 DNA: TGCAGCGTTGAAATTTACACCCCGGGACAGATTAACTATGGCTACACCTTC
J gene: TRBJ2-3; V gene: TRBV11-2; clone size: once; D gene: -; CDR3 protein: CASSLPGGDTQYF; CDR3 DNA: TGTGCCAGCAGCTTGCCCGGAGGAGATACGCAGTATTTT
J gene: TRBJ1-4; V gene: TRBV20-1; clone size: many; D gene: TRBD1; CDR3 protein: CSARGRGTNEKLFF; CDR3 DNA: TGCAGTGCCAGGGGGAGAGGGACTAATGAAAAACTGTTTTTT
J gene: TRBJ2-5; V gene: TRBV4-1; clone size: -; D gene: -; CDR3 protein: CASSRLPGPLEETQYF; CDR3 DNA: TGCGCCAGCAGCCGCTTACCGGGACCCCTTGAAGAGACCCAGTACTTC
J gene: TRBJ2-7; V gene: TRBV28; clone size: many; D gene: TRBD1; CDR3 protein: CATSRQGTYEQYF; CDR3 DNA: TGTGCCACCTCCCGACAGGGGACCTACGAGCAGTACTTC
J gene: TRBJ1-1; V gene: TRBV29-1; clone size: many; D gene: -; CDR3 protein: CSVRRGGRDTEAFF; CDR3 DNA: TGCAGCGTCCGCCGAGGGGGGAGGGACACTGAAGCTTTCTTT
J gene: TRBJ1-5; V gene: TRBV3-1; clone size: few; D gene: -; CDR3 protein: CASSQDSTDNQPQHF; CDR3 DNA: TGTGCCAGCAGCCAAGATTCGACGGACAATCAGCCCCAGCATTTT
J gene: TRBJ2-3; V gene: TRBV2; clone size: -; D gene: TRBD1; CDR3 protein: CARGTGEYEDTQYF; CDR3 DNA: TGTGCCAGGGGAACAGGGGAATACGAAGATACGCAGTATTTT
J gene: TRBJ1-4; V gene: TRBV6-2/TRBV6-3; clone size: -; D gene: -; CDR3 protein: CASRSRARYREGGLFF; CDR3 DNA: TGTGCCAGCAGAAGTAGGGCCCGGTATCGTGAAGGGGGGCTGTTTTTT
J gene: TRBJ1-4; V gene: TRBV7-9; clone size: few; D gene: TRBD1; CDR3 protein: CASSLVAGQGDEKLFF; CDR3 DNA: TGTGCCAGCAGCTTAGTTGCGGGACAGGGAGATGAAAAACTGTTTTTT
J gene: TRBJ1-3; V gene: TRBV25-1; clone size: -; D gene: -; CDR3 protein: CASGTSGNTIYF; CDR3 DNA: TGTGCCAGCGGCACCTCTGGAAACACCATATATTTT
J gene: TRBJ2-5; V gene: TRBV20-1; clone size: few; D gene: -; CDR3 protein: CSSRDQETQYF; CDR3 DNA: TGCAGTTCCAGGGACCAAGAGACCCAGTACTTC
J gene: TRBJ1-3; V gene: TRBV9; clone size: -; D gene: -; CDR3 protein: CASSVGGHTSGNTIYF; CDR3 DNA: TGTGCCAGCAGCGTAGGGGGACATACCTCTGGAAACACCATATATTTT
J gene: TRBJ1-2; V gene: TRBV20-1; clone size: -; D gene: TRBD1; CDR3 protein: CSAFGTVGYTF; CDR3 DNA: TGCAGTGCTTTCGGGACAGTGGGCTACACCTTC
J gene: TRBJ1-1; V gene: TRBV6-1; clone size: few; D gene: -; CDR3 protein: CASSPNLGTEAFF; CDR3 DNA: TGTGCCAGCAGCCCTAATCTGGGGACTGAAGCTTTCTTT
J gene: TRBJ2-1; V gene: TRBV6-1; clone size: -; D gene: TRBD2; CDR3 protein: CASSTGLAAEQFF; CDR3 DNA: TGTGCCAGCAGTACTGGACTAGCGGCAGAGCAGTTCTTC
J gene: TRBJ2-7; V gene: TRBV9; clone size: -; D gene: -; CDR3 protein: CASSPGGGPGSYEQYF; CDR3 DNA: TGTGCCAGCAGCCCCGGAGGGGGACCTGGCTCCTACGAGCAGTACTTC
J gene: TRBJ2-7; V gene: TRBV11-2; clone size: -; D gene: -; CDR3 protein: CASSLAPPGYEQYF; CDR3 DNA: TGTGCCAGCAGCTTAGCCCCCCCGGGTTACGAGCAGTACTTC
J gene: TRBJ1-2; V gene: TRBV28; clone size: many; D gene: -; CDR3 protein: CASSPQTYGYTF; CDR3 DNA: TGTGCCAGCAGTCCGCAAACCTATGGCTACACCTTC
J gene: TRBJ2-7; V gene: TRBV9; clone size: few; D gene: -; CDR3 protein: CASSPKADLEQYF; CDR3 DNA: TGTGCCAGCAGCCCCAAGGCAGACCTCGAGCAGTACTTC
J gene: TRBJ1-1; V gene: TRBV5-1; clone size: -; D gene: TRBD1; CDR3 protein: CASTPGTGVTEAFF; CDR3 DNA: TGCGCCAGCACCCCCGGGACAGGGGTCACTGAAGCTTTCTTT
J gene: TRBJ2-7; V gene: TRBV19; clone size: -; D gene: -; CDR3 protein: CATQGRTYEQYF; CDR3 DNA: TGTGCCACCCAGGGTAGGACCTACGAGCAGTACTTC
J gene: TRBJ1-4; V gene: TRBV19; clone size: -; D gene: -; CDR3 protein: CASTAGRNNEKLFF; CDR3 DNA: TGTGCCAGTACCGCGGGTCGGAATAATGAAAAACTGTTTTTT
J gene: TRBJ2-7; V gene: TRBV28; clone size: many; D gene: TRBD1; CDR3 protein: CASSLRGQGVSYEQYF; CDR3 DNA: TGTGCCAGCAGTTTAAGGGGACAGGGGGTCTCCTACGAGCAGTACTTC
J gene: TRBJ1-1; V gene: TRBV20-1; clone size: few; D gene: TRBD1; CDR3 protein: CSARVPTGRTEAFF; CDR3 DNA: TGCAGTGCTAGAGTTCCGACAGGGAGGACTGAAGCTTTCTTT
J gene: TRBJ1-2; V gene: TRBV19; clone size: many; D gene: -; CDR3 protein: CASSIADRAANYGYTF; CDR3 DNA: TGTGCCAGTAGTATAGCCGATCGGGCCGCTAACTATGGCTACACCTTC
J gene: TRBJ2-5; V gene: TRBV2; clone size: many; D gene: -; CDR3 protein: CASSDLSFSQETQYF; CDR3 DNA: TGTGCCAGCAGTGATCTCAGTTTCTCGCAAGAGACCCAGTACTTC
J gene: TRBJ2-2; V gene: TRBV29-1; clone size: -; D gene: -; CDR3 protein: CSVDRGPGELFF; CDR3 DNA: TGCAGCGTTGATCGGGGGCCCGGGGAGCTGTTTTTT
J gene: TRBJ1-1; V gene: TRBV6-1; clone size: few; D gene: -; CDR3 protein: CASSEAASYTEAFF; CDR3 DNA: TGTGCCAGCAGTGAAGCGGCCAGTTACACTGAAGCTTTCTTT
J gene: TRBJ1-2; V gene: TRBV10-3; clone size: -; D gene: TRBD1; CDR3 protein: CATAGGAGGYTF; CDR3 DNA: TGTGCCACCGCAGGGGGGGCAGGGGGCTACACCTTC
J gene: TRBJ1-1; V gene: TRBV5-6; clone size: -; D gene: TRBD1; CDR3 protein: CASSSITGGMNTEAFF; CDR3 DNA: TGTGCCAGCAGCTCGATTACAGGGGGAATGAACACTGAAGCTTTCTTT
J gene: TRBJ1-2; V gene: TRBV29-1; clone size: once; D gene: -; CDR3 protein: CSVEGSGTSFGGYGNTF; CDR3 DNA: TGCAGCGTTGAAGGCTCGGGGACCTCCTTTGGGGGCTATGGCAACACCTTC
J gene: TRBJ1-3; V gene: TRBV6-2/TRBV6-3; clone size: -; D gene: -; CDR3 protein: CASRKGAGRGNTIYF; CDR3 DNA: TGTGCCAGCAGAAAGGGCGCGGGACGCGGAAACACCATATATTTT
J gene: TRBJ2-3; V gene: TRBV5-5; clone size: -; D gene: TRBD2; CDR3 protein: CASSYITSGPITDTQYF; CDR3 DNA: TGTGCCAGCAGCTACATCACTAGCGGACCTATCACAGATACGCAGTATTTT
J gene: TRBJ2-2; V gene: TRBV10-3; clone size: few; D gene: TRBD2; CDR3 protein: CAISGTSGRLTGELFF; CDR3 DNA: TGTGCCATCAGCGGGACTAGCGGGAGGTTGACCGGGGAGCTGTTTTTT
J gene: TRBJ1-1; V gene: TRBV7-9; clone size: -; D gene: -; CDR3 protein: CASSLHSNTEAFF; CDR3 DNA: TGTGCCAGCAGCTTACACAGCAACACTGAAGCTTTCTTT
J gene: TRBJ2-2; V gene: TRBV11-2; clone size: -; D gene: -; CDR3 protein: CASRVGLRSGTGELFF; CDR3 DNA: TGTGCCAGCAGGGTGGGACTCCGATCAGGGACCGGGGAGCTGTTTTTT
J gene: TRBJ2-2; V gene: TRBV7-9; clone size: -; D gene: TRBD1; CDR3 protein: CASTGQGTNTGELFF; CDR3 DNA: TGTGCCAGCACCGGACAGGGAACGAACACCGGGGAGCTGTTTTTT
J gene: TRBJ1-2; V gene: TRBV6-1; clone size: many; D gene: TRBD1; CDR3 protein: CASSKTGATAVYGYTF; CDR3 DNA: TGTGCCAGTAGCAAGACAGGGGCGACTGCCGTGTATGGCTACACCTTC
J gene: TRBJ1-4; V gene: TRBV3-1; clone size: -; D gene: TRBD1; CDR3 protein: CASSLSSDRDEKLFF; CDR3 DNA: TGTGCCAGCAGCCTCTCATCGGACAGGGATGAAAAACTGTTTTTT